This TCR beta chain originates from a study of blood T cell repertoires in COVID-19. On the study more broadly: Sample material is recorded as cDNA or gDNA derived from T cells, B-cell-depleted T cells, or PBMCs.

Original data processing: The assay estimated nucleated cells by amplifying reference gene primers. The data were produced by immunoSEQ multiplex PCR, yet TCRdb's version contains in-frame clones alone and is incomplete. From that table come the V and J calls and clone size; the DNA was used to work out D and trimming. Among tens of thousands of clones listed, about nine tenths were seen once. Followed longitudinally, the Seattle patients had been enrolled during active infection. The sequence derives from a man in his 60s with COVID-19, enrolled during active disease. The sequencing sample was made of peripheral blood.

CDR3 DNA sequence: TGCAGCGGGAGGGGGGGAACTGAAGCTTTCTTT. It translates to CSGRGGTEAFF. The chain employs TRBV29-1 and TRBJ1-1, with D perhaps matching TRBD1 (6 bases). Trimming took 7 bases from V and 5 from J, leaving 11 bases between them. The CDR3 spans 11 residues. Germline CDR1 SQVTM, CDR2 ANQGSEA.